The 5 T cell receptor beta chains in this list originate from one sample, sequenced in a study of shared clonotypes between healthy human individuals. The protocol was immunoSEQ multiplex PCR, while the TCRdb copy is restricted to in-frame clones and leaves out a portion. The sample lists approximately 2.5 million clones, just over 90% occurring once. Sequencing was performed on naive CD4+ T cells sorted from blood. As for subset: CD45RA+ positively selected. These receptors all come from a man between 18 and 29 years old in good health.

This chain uses TRBV28 with TRBJ2-1; TRBD2 aligns across 7 bases. Germline V gene data show CDR1 as MDHEN and CDR2 as SYDVKM. The trim removed 5 bases at V and 7 bases at J, leaving 11 bases unmatched. This CDR3 spans 15 amino acids. In nucleotides, the CDR3 is TGTGCCAGCAGTCTGGTGGGGGGGGGTTTAAATGAGCAGTTCTTC. Translated, it gives CASSLVGGGLNEQFF.

The chain employs TRBV2 and TRBJ2-1; the D call may be TRBD1 or TRBD2 (5 bases each). CDR1 and CDR2 from the germline V gene are SNHLY and FYNNEI. V lost 5 bases to trimming and J lost 7 bases, with 9 bases between them. The CDR3 is made up of 12 amino acids. Here the CDR3 DNA reads TGTGCCAGCAGTTCCGGGACGAATGAGCAGTTCTTC. It encodes CASSSGTNEQFF. The full variable domain, rest sourced from reference TRBV2 and TRBJ2-1, is EPEVTQTPSHQVTQMGQEVILRCVPISNHLYFYWYRQILGQKVEFLVSFYNNEISEKSEIFDDQFSVERPDGSNFTLKIRSTKLEDSAMYFCASSSGTNEQFFGPGTRLTVL.

This chain joins TRBV6-4 and TRBJ1-2, with 9 bases identical to TRBD1. Trimming removed 6 bases from V and 4 bases from J; junction bases left unmatched: 6. CDR1 and CDR2 from the germline V gene are MRHNA and SNTAGT. This CDR3 is 14 amino acids long. CDR3 DNA sequence: TGTGCCAGCAGCCAGGGACAGGGAACCTATGGCTACACCTTC. Its translation: CASSQGQGTYGYTF.

The chain links TRBV6-6 to TRBJ2-7, with TRBD1 matching over 8 bases. CDR1 is MNHNY and CDR2 is SVGAGI in the germline V gene (reference sequence). The V gene end was trimmed by 4 bases and the J gene end by 4 bases; junction bases not matched to a gene: 3. The CDR3 has 13 residues. DNA of the CDR3: TGTGCCAGCAGTTTTGGGACAGGATACGAGCAGTACTTC. Protein sequence: CASSFGTGYEQYF.

The chain is built from TRBV6-1 and TRBJ2-1, with 10 bases that match TRBD2. With V trimmed by 6 bases and J by 5 bases, 4 bases remained unmatched. Germline CDR1 is MNHNS and CDR2 is SASEGT. The CDR3 spans 14 residues. CDR3 amino acids: CASRVAGGHNEQFF. DNA of the CDR3: TGTGCCAGCAGGGTAGCGGGAGGTCACAATGAGCAGTTCTTC.